The 8 T cell receptor beta chains listed next were all sequenced from one sample in a study of shared clonotypes between healthy human individuals. Naive CD8 cells, CD45RO-negative and positively selected for CCR7, excluded terminally differentiated effector memory CD45RA+ cells. The table came from immunoSEQ multiplex PCR; TCRdb's copy has only in-frame clones and leaves some out. The repertoire includes roughly 2 million clones, about 95% of them detected once, and 1.1% sits in the top ten. The source material was naive CD8+ T cells sorted from blood. These receptors all come from a man younger than 35 in good health.

This clone has a single count. This sequence joins TRBV7-2 and TRBJ1-2; no clear D gene. Looked up from germline, CDR1 is SGHTA and CDR2 is FQGNSA. Trimming took off 5 bases at V and 5 bases at J, with 15 bases between the two ends. This CDR3 is 14 amino acids long. CDR3 in amino acids: CASSLPGPLYGYTF. For the CDR3, the DNA is TGTGCCAGCAGCCTCCCGGGTCCGTTATATGGCTACACCTTC.

This clone has only a few counts. This rearrangement joins TRBV27 to TRBJ2-5; 9 bases are a match to TRBD2. The CDR3 extends over 15 amino acids. J lost 4 bases, V lost 4 bases, and 7 bases had no gene match. The germline gives CDR1 MNHEY, CDR2 SMNVEV (reference sequence). CDR3: CASSSAGLALETQYF. CDR3 nucleotides: TGTGCCAGCAGTTCTGCGGGACTAGCCCTAGAGACCCAGTACTTC.

The chain is built from TRBV7-9 and TRBJ1-1; TRBD1 agrees at 7 bases. Germline values: CDR1 SEHNR, CDR2 FQNEAQ (reference sequence). CDR3 length: 14 residues. The trim removed 5 bases at V and 4 bases at J, leaving 7 bases unmatched. CDR3 sequence reads: CASSNTGVGTEAFF. The CDR3 DNA reads TGTGCCAGCAGCAATACAGGGGTGGGCACTGAAGCTTTCTTT.

V and J are TRBV6-5 and TRBJ2-4, with a possible D match to TRBD1 (5 bases). CDR1 and CDR2 from the germline V gene are MNHEY and SVGAGI. The germline V and J ends were trimmed by 5 bases and 0 bases, with 8 bases remaining between them. This CDR3 region has 14 residues. The CDR3 DNA reads as TGTGCCAGCAGTCAGGGAATAGCCAAAAACATTCAGTACTTC. Translating it yields CASSQGIAKNIQYF.

The chain has TRBV4-1 and TRBJ2-1; 9 nucleotides align to TRBD1. Unmatched junction bases numbered 18, after V lost 4 bases and J lost 8 bases. This CDR3 region has 18 residues. Germline-derived CDR1 and CDR2 are MGHRA and YSYEKL. As DNA, the CDR3 is TGCGCCAGCAGCCGCCTGCCCACCGGGGACAGGGTTTTGGATGAGCAGTTCTTC. Its translation: CASSRLPTGDRVLDEQFF.

This clone was counted a single time. The gene calls are TRBV4-3 and TRBJ1-1; D is ambiguous. The length of the CDR3 is 14 residues. With 1 base removed from V and 0 bases from J, the gap between germline ends came to 6 bases. CDR1 and CDR2 (germline): LGHNA, YSLEER. In nucleotides, the CDR3 is TGCGCCAGCAGCCAAGTTTCGATGAACACTGAAGCTTTCTTT. Its protein is CASSQVSMNTEAFF.

The chain has TRBV6-1 and TRBJ2-5; D may be TRBD1 (6 bases). With 3 bases removed from V and 2 bases from J, the gap between germline ends came to 13 bases. The germline gives CDR1 MNHNS, CDR2 SASEGT. The length of the CDR3 is 15 residues. In DNA, the CDR3 is TGTGCCAGCAGTGAGGGGGAGCAGGGGCAAGAGACCCAGTACTTC. This sequence encodes CASSEGEQGQETQYF.

The J gene is TRBJ2-7, the V gene TRBV28; 7 bases match TRBD2. This CDR3 comprises 15 residues. Looked up from germline, CDR1 is MDHEN and CDR2 is SYDVKM. V was pared by 3 bases and J by 2 bases, with 7 bases of the junction left unmatched. The DNA for the CDR3 is TGTGCCAGCAGTTTGGCGCGGGGGATCACCTACGAGCAGTACTTC. Its translation: CASSLARGITYEQYF.